Listed below are T cell receptor beta chains from one sample, sequenced in a study of T cells in Graves' hyperthyroidism and ophthalmopathy. MiXCR, run by TCRdb on the multiplex PCR reads, gives a single entry per CDR3 protein. The sample includes about 560,000 distinct CDR3 sequences, 40% to 55% of them seen just once. Sequenced sample: peripheral blood or thyroid tissue (not recorded which). These receptors all stem from a woman under 30 with Graves' hyperthyroidism. The CDR3 runs from the conserved cysteine through the conserved F or W. D genes are given only for firm matches. A row's size may be missing; if present it is once, few, many or a size class.

j_call clone_size v_call d_call cdr3_aa cdr3_nt
TRBJ2-2 once TRBV7-3 NA CASSPRATSGGELFF TGTGCCAGCAGTCCTAGGGCTACTTCGGGTGGGGAGCTGTTTTTT
TRBJ1-1 NA TRBV2 TRBD1 CASGRTGDTEAFF TGTGCCAGCGGAAGGACAGGGGATACTGAAGCTTTCTTT
TRBJ1-6 many TRBV19 NA CASRGESPLHF TGTGCCAGTAGGGGGGAATCACCCCTCCACTTT
TRBJ1-5 many TRBV9 NA CASSVEDSNQPQHF TGTGCCAGCAGCGTGGAGGATAGCAATCAGCCCCAGCATTTT
TRBJ1-2 NA TRBV15 TRBD1 CATSGPDRGPMYGYTF TGTGCCACCAGCGGGCCAGACAGGGGGCCCATGTATGGCTACACCTTC
TRBJ2-5 NA TRBV7-8 NA CASSADLLARGGETRYF TGTGCCAGCAGCGCCGACCTACTAGCTAGAGGCGGGGAGACCCGGTACTTC
TRBJ1-2 many TRBV29-1 NA CSVGEGRGGNYGYTF TGCAGCGTTGGTGAGGGCAGGGGCGGAAACTATGGCTACACCTTC
TRBJ1-2 NA TRBV15 NA CATSSLQGLSLGYTF TGTGCCACCAGCAGCTTGCAAGGACTGTCCCTGGGCTACACCTTC
TRBJ1-5 NA TRBV20-1 TRBD1 CSATATGISNQPQHF TGCAGTGCTACCGCGACAGGGATAAGCAATCAGCCCCAGCATTTT
TRBJ1-4 many TRBV15 NA CATSRPRGLREKLFF TGTGCCACCAGCAGACCTCGGGGGTTGCGGGAAAAACTGTTTTTT
TRBJ1-2 many TRBV12-3/TRBV12-4 NA CASSFLTANYGYTF TGTGCCAGCAGTTTCCTGACAGCCAACTATGGCTACACCTTC
TRBJ1-2 many TRBV2 NA CASSGAGMVDYGYTF TGTGCCAGCAGTGGGGCGGGGATGGTGGACTATGGCTACACCTTC
TRBJ2-7 NA TRBV15 NA CATSRVGGGSYEQYF TGTGCCACCAGCAGAGTAGGGGGAGGTAGTTACGAGCAGTACTTC
TRBJ1-6 few TRBV12-3/TRBV12-4 NA CASSPGTLKNSPLHF TGTGCCAGCAGTCCCGGGACCTTAAAGAATTCACCCCTCCACTTT
TRBJ2-7 once TRBV15 TRBD1 CATSGGQGPYEQYF TGTGCCACCAGCGGGGGACAGGGCCCCTACGAGCAGTACTTC
TRBJ2-5 NA TRBV24-1 NA CASRGREETQYF TGTGCCAGCAGAGGGAGAGAGGAGACCCAGTACTTC
TRBJ2-7 NA TRBV7-9 NA CASSPPFGTYEQYF TGTGCCAGCAGCCCACCTTTCGGGACCTACGAGCAGTACTTC
TRBJ1-2 NA TRBV19 NA CASSIEGVPTNYGYTF TGTGCCAGTAGTATAGAAGGAGTTCCTACTAACTATGGCTACACCTTC
TRBJ2-5 NA TRBV5-5 TRBD1 CASSSSGTAETQYF TGCGCCAGCAGCTCTTCCGGGACAGCAGAGACCCAGTACTTC
TRBJ2-7 many TRBV29-1 NA CSVYGPSEQYF TGCAGCGTCTACGGGCCGAGCGAGCAGTACTTC
TRBJ2-7 NA TRBV12-3/TRBV12-4 NA CASSPAGGGLEQYF TGTGCCAGCAGCCCAGCAGGGGGGGGGCTAGAGCAGTACTTC
TRBJ1-4 NA TRBV29-1 TRBD1 CSGGTGGDEKLFF TGCAGCGGGGGGACAGGGGGGGATGAAAAACTGTTTTTT
TRBJ2-7 few TRBV7-8 TRBD2 CASSPTSVPSYEQYF TGTGCCAGCAGCCCAACTAGCGTTCCTTCCTACGAGCAGTACTTC
TRBJ2-7 few TRBV5-1 NA CASSTGGVSEQYF TGCGCCAGCAGCACTGGCGGAGTGTCCGAGCAGTACTTC
TRBJ2-2 few TRBV20-1 TRBD2 CSAPGLAGAYTGELFF TGCAGTGCCCCGGGACTAGCGGGAGCATACACCGGGGAGCTGTTTTTT
TRBJ1-2 NA TRBV5-1 NA CASSLSRKQVHGYTF TGTGCCAGCAGCTTGTCGCGAAAACAGGTCCATGGCTACACCTTC
TRBJ2-3 NA TRBV12-3/TRBV12-4 TRBD1 CASSYRGPTDTQYF TGTGCCAGCAGTTACAGGGGCCCCACAGATACGCAGTATTTT
TRBJ2-7 few TRBV2 NA CASSPRRDLYEQYF TGTGCCAGCTCACCACGTCGGGACTTATACGAGCAGTACTTC
TRBJ2-5 many TRBV14 TRBD2 CASSRLAGETQYF TGTGCCAGCAGCCGACTAGCGGGAGAGACCCAGTACTTC
TRBJ1-6 NA TRBV10-3 NA CAISEPLHF TGTGCCATCAGTGAGCCCCTCCACTTT
TRBJ1-1 many TRBV6-6 NA CASTQLPENTEAFF TGTGCCAGCACCCAGTTACCCGAGAACACTGAAGCTTTCTTT
TRBJ2-7 once TRBV6-6 NA CASSGYPSFGQYF TGTGCCAGCAGTGGTTACCCCTCGTTTGGGCAGTACTTC